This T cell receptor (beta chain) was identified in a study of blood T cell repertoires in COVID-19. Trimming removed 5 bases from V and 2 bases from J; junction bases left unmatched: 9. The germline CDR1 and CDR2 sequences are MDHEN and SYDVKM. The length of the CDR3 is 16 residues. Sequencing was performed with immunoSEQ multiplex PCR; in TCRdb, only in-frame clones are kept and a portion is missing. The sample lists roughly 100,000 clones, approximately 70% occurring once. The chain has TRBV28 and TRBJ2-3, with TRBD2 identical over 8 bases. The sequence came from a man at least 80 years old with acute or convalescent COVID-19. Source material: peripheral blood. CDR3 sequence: CASSPHGSGITDTQYF. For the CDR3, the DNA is TGTGCCAGCAGTCCCCATGGTAGCGGGATCACAGATACGCAGTATTTT. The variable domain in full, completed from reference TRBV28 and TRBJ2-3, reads DVKVTQSSRYLVKRTGEKVFLECVQDMDHENMFWYRQDPGLGLRLIYFSYDVKMKEKGDIPEGYSVSREKKERFSLILESASTNQTSMYLCASSPHGSGITDTQYFGPGTRLTVL.